This T cell receptor beta chain came from a study of T cells in women clearing cervical HPV infection. Study in general: Controls' single incident HPV16 infection cleared within 12 months without precancer.

Genomic DNA, averaging approximately 1,200 ng per sample, yielded TCR beta CDR3 via immunoSEQ. Assay used: immunoSEQ multiplex PCR; TCRdb lists only in-frame clones, some missing. This sample's table reports 9,200 or so clones. Germline-derived CDR1 and CDR2 are SGHNT and YYREEE (reference sequence). Losses at the gene ends were 1 base for V and 6 bases for J; bases not matched to a gene: 7. The CDR3 is 15 residues long. A note on this clone: Its specificity is not known. The read falls 3 residues short of the CDR3 end, and the missing part is taken from the germline J gene.

The study, taken as a whole, reports: CIN3+ cases had significantly higher TCR repertoire richness than controls, but evenness did not differ.

Sequencing used blood buffy coat. This clonotype was sampled from a woman aged 18-70 years with a cervical HPV16 infection that either progressed to CIN3+ or cleared (not recorded which). The gene calls are TRBV5-4 and TRBJ2-7; TRBD1 matches 10 bases. CDR3 bases read: TGTGCCAGCAGCTTGAGGGACAGGGGAAAGCCCGAG. This translates into CASSLRDRGKPE. The entire CDR3 is CASSLRDRGKPEQYF.